Presented here are 22 T cell receptor beta chains from one specimen sequenced in a study of beta chain features in type 1 diabetes. Study-level findings and limits: Moderate yet significant TCRB CDR3 shortening was seen in Type 1 diabetes patients in all four CD4+ subsets.

Sequencing targeted expressed TCRB transcripts, as all isolated RNA had been reverse transcribed. Here immunoSEQ multiplex PCR was the method, and the copy in TCRdb shows in-frame clones only, minus some. Among nearly 700,000 clones listed, about an eighth were seen once. These receptors are not linked to any known antigen. Sequencing was carried out using naive CD4+ T cells from blood. Source of these receptors: a man aged 18 to 29 with type 1 diabetes.

There are a few counts of this clone. V gene TRBV7-9 combines with J gene TRBJ2-6; D may be TRBD1 (5 bases). Germline CDR1 and CDR2: SEHNR and FQNEAQ (reference sequence). The CDR3 is made up of 16 amino acids. V dropped 4 bases and J dropped 2 bases, with 12 bases sitting between them. The CDR3: CASSSPGLAGANVLTF. DNA for the CDR3: TGTGCCAGCAGCTCCCCAGGGCTGGCTGGGGCCAACGTCCTGACTTTC.

The chain employs TRBV6-5 and TRBJ1-2; weak D call: TRBD1 (6 bases). CDR3 length: 13 residues. Germline-derived CDR1 and CDR2 are MNHEY and SVGAGI. Trimming took off 2 bases at V and 6 bases at J, with 10 bases between the two ends. CDR3 sequence reads: CASSYAQGNGYTF. CDR3 in DNA: TGTGCCAGCAGTTACGCACAGGGCAATGGCTACACCTTC.

This clone appeared a few times. The chain employs TRBV28 and TRBJ1-1, with 7 bases fitting TRBD1. The CDR3 covers 14 residues. The J segment lost 1 base and the V segment lost 5 bases, leaving 4 bases of the junction unmatched. The V gene's germline CDR1 is MDHEN and CDR2 SYDVKM. The DNA for the CDR3 is TGTGCCAGCAGTCCGGGACAGAAGAACACTGAAGCTTTCTTT. Residues: CASSPGQKNTEAFF.

This rearrangement joins TRBV11-3 to TRBJ2-2, with 8 bases aligning to TRBD1. The V gene end was trimmed by 5 bases and the J gene end by 6 bases; junction bases not matched to a gene: 5. This CDR3 has 14 amino acids. The germline CDR1 and CDR2 sequences are SGHNT and YENEEA. CDR3 nucleotide sequence: TGTGCCAGCAGCATAGGACAGGGCGCCGGGGAGCTGTTTTTT. Amino acids: CASSIGQGAGELFF.

V is TRBV7-9 and J is TRBJ1-2; D uncertain. Germline V CDR1 and CDR2: SEHNR, FQNEAQ (reference sequence). Trimming took off 1 base at V and 4 bases at J, with 7 bases between the two ends. This CDR3 has 13 residues. In nucleotides, the CDR3 is TGTGCCAGCAGCTTAGTACAGCTCTATGGCTACACCTTC. This codes for CASSLVQLYGYTF.

The rearrangement joins TRBV28 to TRBJ2-3; 7 bases are a match to TRBD1. V lost 3 bases and J lost 1; bases outside the gene matches: 4. Germline CDR1 MDHEN, CDR2 SYDVKM. This CDR3 has 15 residues. CDR3 in DNA: TGTGCCAGCAGTTTTTCCGACAGGGGCACAGATACGCAGTATTTT. Its protein product is CASSFSDRGTDTQYF.

The genes are TRBV9 and TRBJ1-2, with 12 bases identical to TRBD1. There are 16 residues in the CDR3. V lost 1 base and J lost 8; bases outside the gene matches: 9. Germline CDR1 reads SGDLS; CDR2 reads YYNGEE. CDR3 coding DNA: TGTGCCAGCAGCGTAAACACCGGGACAGGGGGCCAAGGCTACACCTTC. Amino acids: CASSVNTGTGGQGYTF.

The rearrangement uses TRBV6-1 and TRBJ2-1, with 8 bases matching TRBD1. Germline V gene sequence: CDR1 MNHNS, CDR2 SASEGT. The CDR3 extends over 15 amino acids. V was pared by 7 bases and J by 6 bases, with 11 bases of the junction left unmatched. This chain's CDR3 is CASIADGTGGNEQFF. DNA of the CDR3: TGTGCCAGCATCGCGGACGGGACAGGAGGCAATGAGCAGTTCTTC.

Remarks on this clone: This specimen includes other DNA sequences encoding the same CDR3. The CDR3 loop is CASSEASYEQYF. For the CDR3, the DNA is TGTGCCAGCAGTGAAGCGAGCTACGAGCAGTACTTC. The chain employs TRBV2 and TRBJ2-7; D remains ambiguous. The CDR3 length is 12 residues. V was pared by 0 bases and J by 3 bases, with 3 bases between. Germline assignment: CDR1 SNHLY and CDR2 FYNNEI.

This clone was seen a few times. The V and J genes are TRBV10-3 and TRBJ1-5; D unclear. Germline V gives CDR1 ENHRY, CDR2 SYGVKD. Trimming removed 2 bases at V and 7 bases at J, with 9 bases between. The CDR3 is made up of 13 amino acids. CDR3 DNA: TGTGCCATCAGTGAGCGTGAGGGACAGCCCCAGCATTTT. Translation: CAISEREGQPQHF.

V and J are TRBV2 and TRBJ1-1, with TRBD1 matching 8 bases. Germline V gene lookup returns CDR1 SNHLY and CDR2 FYNNEI. The CDR3 has 13 residues. V shed 3 bases, J shed 5 bases, and the junction held 2 bases outside the gene matches. CDR3 DNA sequence: TGTGCCAGCAGTGACAGGGGGCGGACTGAAGCTTTCTTT. Translating it yields CASSDRGRTEAFF.

This clone appeared a few times. Other DNA sequences in this specimen translate into the identical CDR3. The rearrangement joins TRBV10-3 to TRBJ1-2; D is unresolved. The CDR3 consists of 12 residues. Germline V gene lookup returns CDR1 ENHRY and CDR2 SYGVKD. V shed 2 bases and J shed 2 bases, with 3 bases lying between them. Written as DNA, the CDR3 is TGTGCCATCAGTGAGGGGAACTATGGCTACACCTTC. It is translated as CAISEGNYGYTF.

The V call is TRBV9, the J call TRBJ1-5; D is undetermined. Deletions cut 0 bases from V and 1 base from J, with 11 bases between. The CDR3 loop spans 16 amino acids. Looked up from germline, CDR1 is SGDLS and CDR2 is YYNGEE. CDR3 DNA: TGTGCCAGCAGCGTAGATGAGGGTGCGAGCAATCAGCCCCAGCATTTT. This encodes CASSVDEGASNQPQHF.

This clone was seen only a few times. The V and J genes are TRBV18 and TRBJ2-7; no definite D call. Trimming pared 2 bases from V and 2 bases from J, leaving 10 bases between. The CDR3 is 14 amino acids. The V gene's germline CDR1 is KGHSH and CDR2 LQKENI. The CDR3 bases are TGTGCCAGCTCACCAGGGAACGACGCCTACGAGCAGTACTTC. It translates to CASSPGNDAYEQYF.

This clone was seen more than once but under ten times. The chain links TRBV6-1 to TRBJ2-2, with D unclear. V lost 0 bases to trimming and J lost 1 base, with 12 bases between them. The CDR3 has 17 residues. Germline assignment: CDR1 MNHNS and CDR2 SASEGT. The CDR3 DNA sequence: TGTGCCAGCAGTGAAGCGCTTCGGCAGGTGAACACCGGGGAGCTGTTTTTT. It specifies CASSEALRQVNTGELFF.

With regard to this clone: The same CDR3 arises from other DNA sequences in this sample as well. The genes are TRBV5-1 and TRBJ1-1; D perhaps matches TRBD1 (5 bases). Germline loops: CDR1 SGHRS, CDR2 YFSETQ. The length of the CDR3 is 14 residues. Trimming took off 5 bases at V and 0 bases at J, with 11 bases between the two ends. The CDR3 nucleotides are TGCGCCAGCAGTCAGCAGGGATTGAACACTGAAGCTTTCTTT. Its protein is CASSQQGLNTEAFF.

A few counts support this clone. J is TRBJ2-5 and V is TRBV14; a weak D match, TRBD1 (5 bases). This CDR3 is 12 amino acids long. Germline assignment: CDR1 SGHDN and CDR2 FVKESK. V gave up 5 bases and J gave up 5 bases, with 9 bases separating them. CDR3 residues: CASSDSSETQYF. CDR3 DNA sequence: TGTGCCAGCAGCGACAGTTCGGAGACCCAGTACTTC. Looking up the rest from reference TRBV14 and TRBJ2-5 gives the full variable domain: EAGVTQFPSHSVIEKGQTVTLRCDPISGHDNLYWYRRVMGKEIKFLLHFVKESKQDESGMPNNRFLAERTGGTYSTLKVQPAELEDSGVYFCASSDSSETQYFGPGTRLLVL.

This clone was recorded a few times. CDR3 sequence reads: CSVEDLNRSYNEQFF. The DNA for the CDR3 is TGCAGCGTTGAAGATCTTAACCGCTCCTACAATGAGCAGTTCTTC. The rearrangement joins TRBV29-1 to TRBJ2-1; D call uncertain. CDR1 is SQVTM, CDR2 ANQGSEA, per germline. This CDR3 region has 15 residues. V was pared by 0 bases and J by 0 bases, with 9 bases between.

V gene TRBV2 combines with J gene TRBJ2-3, with D tentatively TRBD2 (5 bases). With 3 bases removed from V and 1 base from J, the gap between germline ends came to 11 bases. Germline assignment: CDR1 SNHLY and CDR2 FYNNEI. The CDR3 totals 15 residues. CDR3 region: CASSERVMGTDTQYF. For the CDR3, the DNA is TGTGCCAGCAGTGAGAGGGTTATGGGCACAGATACGCAGTATTTT. The full variable domain, rest sourced from reference TRBV2 and TRBJ2-3, is EPEVTQTPSHQVTQMGQEVILRCVPISNHLYFYWYRQILGQKVEFLVSFYNNEISEKSEIFDDQFSVERPDGSNFTLKIRSTKLEDSAMYFCASSERVMGTDTQYFGPGTRLTVL.

The chain combines TRBV7-9 with TRBJ1-2, with D perhaps matching TRBD1 (6 bases). Trimming left V 10 bases short and J 7 bases short, with 10 bases between. This CDR3 has 10 residues. Germline-derived CDR1 and CDR2 are SEHNR and FQNEAQ (reference sequence). Here the CDR3 reads CAIQGGGYTF. Here the CDR3 DNA reads TGTGCCATACAGGGTGGTGGCTACACCTTC.

The chain joins TRBV9 to TRBJ2-5; a weak D match, TRBD2 (5 bases). The CDR3 is 16 residues long. In germline, CDR1 is SGDLS, CDR2 YYNGEE. The V gene lost 0 bases and the J gene lost 2 bases, with 14 bases spanning the gap. The CDR3, as DNA: TGTGCCAGCAGCGTAGGGCTAGCTACCCTTCAAGAGACCCAGTACTTC. It codes for CASSVGLATLQETQYF. The variable domain in full, completed from reference TRBV9 and TRBJ2-5, reads DSGVTQTPKHLITATGQRVTLRCSPRSGDLSVYWYQQSLDQGLQFLIQYYNGEERAKGNILERFSAQQFPDLHSELNLSSLELGDSALYFCASSVGLATLQETQYFGPGTRLLVL.

The genes are TRBV6-5 and TRBJ1-6; no reliable D call. The CDR3 covers 14 residues. Germline CDR1 is MNHEY and CDR2 is SVGAGI. Trimming took off 7 bases at V and 9 bases at J, with 16 bases between the two ends. CDR3 in amino acids: CASKGNPGGSPLHF. The CDR3 DNA is TGTGCCAGCAAGGGCAACCCGGGCGGTTCACCCCTCCACTTT.